Listed here are 10 T cell receptor beta chains from one sample, sequenced in a study of blood T cells in healthy people across ages. Then a second PCR, running about 6 to 11 cycles, was carried out with a sample-barcoded 5' primer and a J-beta primer mix. TCRdb reanalysed the 5' RACE reads using MiXCR and keeps one entry per CDR3 protein. The repertoire holds about 400,000 distinct CDR3 sequences, roughly half seen once, with 45% to 65% in the top ten. Sequencing used blood. The receptor set was obtained from a man aged 55 to 70 in good health.

This rearrangement joins TRBV19 to TRBJ1-2, with D perhaps matching TRBD1 (6 bases). The CDR3 sequence is 17 residues long. Trimming left V 3 bases short and J 5 bases short, with 22 bases between. Germline V gene data show CDR1 as LNHDA and CDR2 as SQIVND (reference sequence). For the CDR3, the DNA is TGTGCCAGTAGTATCCCCCCGTGGACCGAGGGGGGGTATGGCTACACCTTC. Protein: CASSIPPWTEGGYGYTF.

The chain joins TRBV4-1 to TRBJ2-7; D uncertain. This CDR3 is 15 amino acids long. Deletions cut 2 bases from V and 4 bases from J, with 15 bases between. Per the germline V gene, CDR1 is MGHRA and CDR2 is YSYEKL. CDR3 sequence (DNA): TGCGCCAGCAGCCAACCCCCGGCCGGGCGTTACGAGCAGTACTTC. Protein product: CASSQPPAGRYEQYF.

Turning to this clonotype: This may come from a read error, since a much larger clone is one base off. This chain joins TRBV3-1 and TRBJ2-1, with 9 bases fitting TRBD1. The end of the DNA fits TRBJ2-7 better, so the J call may be wrong. Per germline, CDR1 LGHDT and CDR2 YNNKEL (reference sequence). The CDR3 contains 15 residues. Here the CDR3 DNA reads TGTGCCAGCAGCCCCGGGACAGGGACCTACAATGAGCAGTACTTC. This sequence encodes CASSPGTGTYNEQYF.

The DNA of the CDR3 is TGCAGCGTTGAATTCGGGGACACCTACGAGCAGTACTTC. It translates to CSVEFGDTYEQYF. J is TRBJ2-7 and V is TRBV29-1, with D maybe TRBD1 (6 bases). Germline V gene lookup returns CDR1 SQVTM and CDR2 ANQGSEA. The CDR3 is 13 amino acids. Deletions cut 2 bases from V and 2 bases from J, with 10 bases between.

The chain recombines TRBV20-1 with TRBJ2-3; TRBD2 aligns across 9 bases. V lost 5 bases to trimming and J lost 2 bases; unmatched junction nucleotides: 5. The CDR3 length is 14 residues. Germline loops: CDR1 DFQATT, CDR2 SNEGSKA (reference sequence). The DNA for the CDR3 is TGCAGTGCTTTTAGCGGGGGAGACACAGATACGCAGTATTTT. Its translation is CSAFSGGDTDTQYF.

V usage is TRBV29-1 and J usage is TRBJ2-5, with 9 bases aligning to TRBD2. V was clipped by 5 bases and J by 1 base; unmatched bases: 8. From germline, CDR1 is SQVTM and CDR2 ANQGSEA. The CDR3 runs to 15 residues. CDR3 protein: CSVPSSGGLQETQYF. The CDR3 DNA follows: TGCAGCGTTCCAAGTAGCGGGGGACTCCAAGAGACCCAGTACTTC.

J is TRBJ2-7 and V is TRBV12-3 or TRBV12-4; tentative D call: TRBD2 (6 bases). This CDR3 region has 13 residues. The V and J ends lost 3 bases and 6 bases respectively, with 12 bases between them. The CDR3 DNA reads TGTGCCAGCAGTTTGGTCCTGGGGGGCGAGCAGTACTTC. This sequence encodes CASSLVLGGEQYF.

The genes are TRBV10-3 and TRBJ2-7; D is uncertain. The CDR3 has 14 residues. The germline V gene encodes CDR1 ENHRY and CDR2 SYGVKD. Trimming shortened V by 3 bases and J by 5 bases, and 14 bases separated the two germline ends. The CDR3 DNA follows: TGTGCCATCAGTGAACAGACATCGGCGAACGAGCAGTACTTC. Translated, it gives CAISEQTSANEQYF.

The chain uses TRBV3-1 and TRBJ2-7; 8 bases line up with TRBD2. The CDR3 extends over 16 amino acids. CDR1 LGHDT and CDR2 YNNKEL come from the germline V gene (reference sequence). Trimming cost V 1 base and J 0 bases; bases outside gene matches: 5. The CDR3 DNA sequence: TGTGCCAGCAGCCAAGGGGCGGGAGGTGGCTCCTACGAGCAGTACTTC. It translates to CASSQGAGGGSYEQYF.

This clonotype was detected only a few times. This rearrangement joins TRBV6-5 to TRBJ1-1; 10 bases fit TRBD1. V shed 8 bases and J 7 bases; nucleotides not matched to a gene: 7. CDR3 length equals 13 residues. Germline CDR1 MNHEY, CDR2 SVGAGI. The DNA of the CDR3 is TGTGCCAGCGGACTCCGGGACAGGGGTGAAGCTTTCTTT. Translated, it gives CASGLRDRGEAFF.